These 29 T cell receptor beta chains share one sample of origin, sequenced in a study of radiotherapy plus CTLA-4 blockade in lung cancer. Profiled with immunoSEQ multiplex PCR; TCRdb holds only in-frame clones, not every one. In the table there are some 50,000 clones, just under 85% of which are singletons. The sample in question was peripheral blood, obtained from a patient treated with radiotherapy plus ipilimumab. The receptors stem from a human donor with non-small cell lung cancer whose response to radiotherapy plus ipilimumab could not be evaluated.

This sequence joins TRBV4-3 and TRBJ2-1; D is perhaps TRBD1 (6 bases). Per the germline V gene, CDR1 is LGHNA and CDR2 is YSLEER. The V and J ends lost 0 bases and 7 bases respectively, with 13 bases between them. The CDR3 runs to 15 residues. Written as DNA, the CDR3 is TGCGCCAGCAGCCAAGAGGACAGCAGAGGGAATGAGCAGTTCTTC. Protein: CASSQEDSRGNEQFF.

V gene TRBV19 combines with J gene TRBJ2-7, with D perhaps TRBD2 (6 bases). Germline CDR1 is LNHDA and CDR2 is SQIVND (reference sequence). Between the trimmed V and J ends, which lost 3 bases and 4 bases, there was a span of 16 bases. The CDR3 sequence is 15 residues long. CDR3 residues: CASSMEGLRAYEQYF. The CDR3, as DNA: TGTGCCAGTAGTATGGAGGGACTGAGGGCGTACGAGCAGTACTTC.

This chain uses TRBV6-5 with TRBJ1-1, with 9 bases matching TRBD1. This CDR3 spans 12 amino acids. Per the germline V gene, CDR1 is MNHEY and CDR2 is SVGAGI. V lost 6 bases and J lost 4; bases outside the gene matches: 0. In DNA, the CDR3 is TGTGCCAGCAGGACAGGGGGCACTGAAGCTTTCTTT. Translating gives CASRTGGTEAFF.

The rearrangement uses TRBV9 and TRBJ2-3; 7 bases map to TRBD2. The CDR3 spans 16 residues. V dropped 4 bases and J dropped 2; count of bases not matched to a gene: 10. CDR1 and CDR2 (germline): SGDLS, YYNGEE. The CDR3 spells CASSPYLAELTDTQYF. CDR3 DNA: TGTGCCAGCAGCCCTTACCTAGCGGAACTCACAGATACGCAGTATTTT.

J is TRBJ2-2 and V is TRBV29-1; the D gene is possibly TRBD2 (6 bases). V lost 4 bases to trimming and J lost 1 base, with 10 bases between them. CDR1 and CDR2 (germline): SQVTM, ANQGSEA. The CDR3 spans 14 residues. The CDR3: CSVAGSGNTGELFF. The DNA of the CDR3 is TGCAGCGTTGCGGGTAGCGGGAACACCGGGGAGCTGTTTTTT.

V gene TRBV7-2 combines with J gene TRBJ2-1, with 8 positions matching TRBD2. Germline loops: CDR1 SGHTA, CDR2 FQGNSA. V gave up 1 base and J gave up 3 bases; unmatched junction bases: 5. This CDR3 contains 16 residues. The CDR3 DNA reads TGTGCCAGCAGCTTAGGGGGCGGGAGGCACTACAATGAGCAGTTCTTC. It is translated as CASSLGGGRHYNEQFF.

The rearrangement links TRBV11-2 to TRBJ2-7, with D possibly matching TRBD1 (6 bases). This CDR3 comprises 12 residues. The V end was cut by 1 base, the J end by 5 bases, with 6 bases between. Germline CDR1 and CDR2: SGHAT and FQNNGV. The CDR3 DNA sequence: TGTGCCAGCAGCTTAGGGACAGACGAGCAGTACTTC. It yields the protein CASSLGTDEQYF.

On this clone: Other DNA sequences within the sample encode an identical CDR3. The genes are TRBV5-1 and TRBJ2-7; maybe TRBD1 (9 bases). This CDR3 comprises 15 residues. Trimming stripped 3 bases from V and 6 bases from J, with 19 bases between. Germline V gives CDR1 SGHRS, CDR2 YFSETQ. The CDR3 protein is CASSYGGDRVGEQYF. Written as DNA, the CDR3 is TGCGCCAGCAGCTACGGGGGGGACAGGGTCGGCGAGCAGTACTTC. The full variable domain, rest sourced from reference TRBV5-1 and TRBJ2-7, is KAGVTQTPRYLIKTRGQQVTLSCSPISGHRSVSWYQQTPGQGLQFLFEYFSETQRNKGNFPGRFSGRQFSNSRSEMNVSTLELGDSALYLCASSYGGDRVGEQYFGPGTRLTVT.

V gene TRBV2 combines with J gene TRBJ1-4; 9 bases line up with TRBD1. Germline lookup yields CDR1 SNHLY and CDR2 FYNNEI. V lost 7 bases and J lost 7; bases outside the gene matches: 7. There are 14 residues in the CDR3. The CDR3 reads CASMVRQGGEKLFF. The CDR3 DNA reads as TGTGCCAGCATGGTTCGACAGGGGGGTGAAAAACTGTTTTTT.

This clone was recorded only once. The chain couples TRBV12-5 to TRBJ1-2; 11 nucleotides match TRBD1. The CDR3 totals 15 residues. CDR1 and CDR2 from the germline V gene are LGHNT and FRNRAP. Trimming at V came to 1 base and at J to 7 bases, leaving 5 bases not matched to a gene. CDR3 region: CASGLEGQGATGYTF. CDR3 nucleotide sequence: TGTGCTAGTGGTTTGGAAGGACAGGGGGCGACTGGCTACACCTTC.

This chain joins TRBV4-3 and TRBJ2-7; 7 bases align to TRBD1. The trim removed 0 bases at V and 2 bases at J, leaving 1 base unmatched. Germline assignment: CDR1 LGHNA and CDR2 YSLEER. The CDR3 length is 14 residues. In nucleotides, the CDR3 is TGCGCCAGCAGCCAAGATACAGGGGCCTACGAGCAGTACTTC. As protein: CASSQDTGAYEQYF.

The chain couples TRBV2 to TRBJ2-1; D gene uncertain. Trimming left V 7 bases short and J 2 bases short, with 15 bases between. This CDR3 has 15 amino acids. Germline V gene lookup returns CDR1 SNHLY and CDR2 FYNNEI. This CDR3 is CASTRRLGAYNEQFF. The CDR3 coding sequence is TGTGCCAGCACCCGCCGGCTAGGAGCCTACAATGAGCAGTTCTTC.

This chain links TRBV25-1 with TRBJ2-1; possibly TRBD2 for D (7 bases). The CDR3 is made up of 17 amino acids. Trimming cost V 4 bases and J 6 bases, with 22 bases left between them. The germline V gene encodes CDR1 MGHDK and CDR2 SYGVNS. Written as DNA, the CDR3 is TGTGCCAGCAGTGCGTTAGGTGGGGGGGCCTTACGCAATGAGCAGTTCTTC. Its protein is CASSALGGGALRNEQFF.

This clone has a single count. The rearrangement links TRBV29-1 to TRBJ2-3, with D perhaps TRBD1 (6 bases). This CDR3 region has 12 residues. CDR1 SQVTM and CDR2 ANQGSEA come from the germline V gene. Trimming cost V 7 bases and J 2 bases, with 10 bases left between them. CDR3 loop: CSARDNTDTQYF. The CDR3 bases are TGCAGCGCCCGGGACAACACAGATACGCAGTATTTT.

J is TRBJ2-1 and V is TRBV9; 11 bases match TRBD2. V shed 3 bases and J 0 bases; nucleotides not matched to a gene: 5. The CDR3 is 17 amino acids. Germline assignment: CDR1 SGDLS and CDR2 YYNGEE. The CDR3 reads CASSGGTSGSSYNEQFF. The DNA for the CDR3 is TGTGCCAGCAGCGGGGGGACTAGCGGAAGCTCCTACAATGAGCAGTTCTTC.

The gene calls are TRBV18 and TRBJ2-1, with 7 bases aligning to TRBD1. Trimming took 3 bases from V and 7 from J; bases not matched to a gene: 12. CDR1 is KGHSH, CDR2 LQKENI, per germline. The CDR3 length is 16 residues. Here the CDR3 reads CASSPSRQGITNEQFF. The CDR3 DNA sequence: TGTGCCAGCTCACCCTCTCGACAGGGAATAACAAATGAGCAGTTCTTC.

The chain employs TRBV12-1 and TRBJ2-7; TRBD1 was called by the table and not checked on the DNA. TRBV12-1 is designated a pseudogene. The CDR3 is 18 residues long. The CDR3 nucleotides are TGTGCCAGCAGCTTTGTGCAGGGTGCCCGGGACAGGGCCTACGAGCAGTACTTC. Encoded protein: CASSFVQGARDRAYEQYF.

V usage is TRBV4-1 and J usage is TRBJ1-1, with TRBD1 matching 9 bases. Germline V CDR1 and CDR2: MGHRA, YSYEKL. The CDR3 totals 17 residues. Trimming took 3 bases from V and 6 from J; bases not matched to a gene: 14. CDR3 protein: CASSQTVKTGGAPEAFF. Written as DNA, the CDR3 is TGCGCCAGCAGCCAGACAGTAAAAACAGGGGGCGCTCCTGAAGCTTTCTTT.

The chain links TRBV4-2 to TRBJ2-1; 10 bases match TRBD2. The CDR3 is made up of 16 amino acids. The germline gives CDR1 LGHNA, CDR2 YNFKEQ. The V gene end was trimmed by 2 bases and the J gene end by 9 bases; junction bases not matched to a gene: 10. For the CDR3, the DNA is TGTGCCAGCAGCCAATCTATTCTAGCGGGAGAGCGTGAGCAGTTCTTC. Amino acids: CASSQSILAGEREQFF.

The CDR3: CASSLTGTGDYFYNEQFF. CDR3 nucleotides: TGTGCCAGCAGCCTAACCGGGACAGGGGACTACTTCTACAATGAGCAGTTCTTC. The rearrangement uses TRBV7-2 and TRBJ2-1; 10 bases agree with TRBD1. The CDR3 contains 18 residues. Trimming removed 5 bases from V and 3 bases from J; junction bases left unmatched: 13. In germline, CDR1 is SGHTA, CDR2 FQGNSA.

The chain is built from TRBV7-9 and TRBJ2-7, with 7 bases fitting TRBD1. CDR3 length: 13 residues. The V segment lost 5 bases and the J segment 3 bases; nucleotides outside the gene matches: 4. Germline V gives CDR1 SEHNR, CDR2 FQNEAQ (reference sequence). In DNA form, the CDR3 reads TGTGCCAGCAGCGACCGGGACAGCTACGAGCAGTACTTC. Amino acids: CASSDRDSYEQYF.

For the CDR3, the DNA is TGTGCCAGTAGTGGGGCACAGGGGTTGGTAGATACGCAGTATTTT. Encoded protein: CASSGAQGLVDTQYF. V is TRBV19 and J is TRBJ2-3; 7 nucleotides match TRBD1. J was trimmed by 5 bases and V by 5 bases; bases with no gene match: 10. This CDR3 is 15 amino acids long. CDR1 and CDR2 (germline): LNHDA, SQIVND (reference sequence).

The rearrangement links TRBV11-2 to TRBJ1-1; D not certain. Germline V lookup: CDR1 SGHAT, CDR2 FQNNGV. The CDR3 spans 14 residues. The V end was cut by 1 base, the J end by 1 base, with 7 bases between. The CDR3 is CASSLGTRNTEAFF. The CDR3 DNA reads TGTGCCAGCAGCTTAGGGACTCGGAACACTGAAGCTTTCTTT. Together with reference TRBV11-2 and TRBJ1-1, the CDR3 gives the full variable domain: EAGVAQSPRYKIIEKRQSVAFWCNPISGHATLYWYQQILGQGPKLLIQFQNNGVVDDSQLPKDRFSAERLKGVDSTLKIQPAKLEDSAVYLCASSLGTRNTEAFFGQGTRLTVV.

The V gene is TRBV7-2, the J gene TRBJ2-3; D might be TRBD2 (6 bases). The germline CDR1 and CDR2 sequences are SGHTA and FQGNSA. CDR3 length: 19 residues. Between the trimmed V and J ends, which lost 3 bases and 0 bases, there was a span of 22 bases. The CDR3 loop is CASSLGPRGGMGSTDTQYF. The CDR3, as DNA: TGTGCCAGCAGCTTGGGCCCGAGGGGCGGGATGGGAAGCACAGATACGCAGTATTTT.

This CDR3 reads CASSLSPGQSSGYTF. CDR3 DNA sequence: TGTGCCAGCAGTTTGTCCCCGGGACAGTCGAGTGGCTACACCTTC. This chain joins TRBV28 and TRBJ1-2, with 7 bases identical to TRBD1. The junction had 11 bases not matched to a gene; V was cut back by 3 bases and J by 7 bases. CDR1 and CDR2 from the germline V gene are MDHEN and SYDVKM. The CDR3 consists of 15 residues.

This chain joins TRBV19 and TRBJ2-1; D might be TRBD2 (5 bases). The CDR3 length is 15 residues. Trimming removed 3 bases from V and 7 bases from J, with 16 bases in between. Germline CDR1 reads LNHDA; CDR2 reads SQIVND (reference sequence). The chain's CDR3 is CASSMASSRRNEQFF. The CDR3 DNA is TGTGCCAGTAGTATGGCGTCTAGCAGAAGAAATGAGCAGTTCTTC. The entire variable domain, with the rest obtained from reference TRBV19 and TRBJ2-1, is as follows: DGGITQSPKYLFRKEGQNVTLSCEQNLNHDAMYWYRQDPGQGLRLIYYSQIVNDFQKGDIAEGYSVSREKKESFPLTVTSAQKNPTAFYLCASSMASSRRNEQFFGPGTRLTVL.

There are a few counts of this clone. The rearrangement uses TRBV6-1 and TRBJ1-3, with 8 bases matching TRBD1. Trimming removed 11 bases from V and 4 bases from J; junction bases left unmatched: 4. There are 12 residues in the CDR3. CDR1 and CDR2 (germline): MNHNS, SASEGT. The CDR3, as DNA: TGTGCCGGGACAGGAGGAGGAAACACCATATATTTT. Its protein is CAGTGGGNTIYF.

This clone was seen a single time. The chain recombines TRBV27 with TRBJ2-7, with a weak D call TRBD1 (6 bases). Per germline, CDR1 MNHEY and CDR2 SMNVEV (reference sequence). This CDR3 contains 14 residues. With 6 bases removed from V and 6 bases from J, the gap between germline ends came to 18 bases. This CDR3 reads CASSHRDTPFEQYF. In DNA, the CDR3 is TGTGCCAGCAGCCACCGGGACACACCTTTCGAGCAGTACTTC.

The rearrangement uses TRBV19 and TRBJ2-2; the D gene is possibly TRBD2 (6 bases). CDR3 length: 15 residues. Trimming removed 7 bases from V and 4 bases from J, with 16 bases in between. Germline CDR1 is LNHDA and CDR2 is SQIVND (reference sequence). The DNA for the CDR3 is TGTGCCAGTACGGACGGGAGAGGTGGCACCGGGGAGCTGTTTTTT. It yields the protein CASTDGRGGTGELFF.